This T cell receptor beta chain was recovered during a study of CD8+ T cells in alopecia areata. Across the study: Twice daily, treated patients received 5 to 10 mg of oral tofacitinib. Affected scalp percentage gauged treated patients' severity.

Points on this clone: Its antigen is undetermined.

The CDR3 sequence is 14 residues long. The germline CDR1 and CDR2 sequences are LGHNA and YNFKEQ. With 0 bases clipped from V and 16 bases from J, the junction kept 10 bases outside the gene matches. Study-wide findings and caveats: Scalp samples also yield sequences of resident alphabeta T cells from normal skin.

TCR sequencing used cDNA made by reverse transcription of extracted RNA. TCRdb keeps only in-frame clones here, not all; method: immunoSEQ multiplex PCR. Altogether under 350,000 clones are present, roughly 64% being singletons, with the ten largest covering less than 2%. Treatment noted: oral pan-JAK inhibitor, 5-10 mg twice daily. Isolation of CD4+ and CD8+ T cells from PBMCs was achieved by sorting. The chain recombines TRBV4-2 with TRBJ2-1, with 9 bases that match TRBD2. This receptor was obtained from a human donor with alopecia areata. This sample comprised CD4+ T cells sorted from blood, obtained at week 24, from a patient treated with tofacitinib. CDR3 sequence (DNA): TGTGCCAGCAGCCAAGACCCGACGCGGGGGGGCACTTTCTTC. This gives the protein CASSQDPTRGGTFF.